Shown below are 9 T cell receptor beta chains from a single sample sequenced in a study of blood T cell repertoires in COVID-19. Method: immunoSEQ multiplex PCR; TCRdb's copy keeps in-frame clones and lacks some. This sample yields more than 200,000 clones, of which 80% to 90% are seen a single time; around 3.8% belongs to the top ten. The sequencing input was PBMCs or T cells enriched from blood (not recorded which). These receptor sequences come from a woman in her twenties or thirties who had been exposed to COVID-19.

This chain links TRBV9 with TRBJ2-3; 8 bases align to TRBD2. The CDR3 spans 15 residues. The germline V gene has CDR1 SGDLS and CDR2 YYNGEE. Trimming removed 0 bases from V and 6 bases from J; junction bases left unmatched: 6. The CDR3 sequence: CASSVDGRATDTQYF. The CDR3 DNA reads as TGTGCCAGCAGCGTAGACGGGAGGGCCACGGATACGCAGTATTTT. Filled out from reference TRBV9 and TRBJ2-3, the complete variable domain reads DSGVTQTPKHLITATGQRVTLRCSPRSGDLSVYWYQQSLDQGLQFLIQYYNGEERAKGNILERFSAQQFPDLHSELNLSSLELGDSALYFCASSVDGRATDTQYFGPGTRLTVL.

V and J are TRBV5-5 and TRBJ1-5, with 9 nucleotides matching TRBD1. The CDR3 has 17 residues. V trimming: 4 bases; J trimming: 4 bases; junction bases outside the gene matches: 12. CDR1 SGHKS and CDR2 YYEKEE come from the germline V gene (reference sequence). CDR3 amino acids: CASSSGQGPLRNQPQHF. CDR3 bases: TGTGCCAGCAGCAGCGGACAGGGGCCCTTACGAAATCAGCCCCAGCATTTT.

This clone is a singleton in its sample. The chain couples TRBV29-1 to TRBJ2-1; 7 bases fit TRBD2. The CDR3 is made up of 16 amino acids. CDR1 is SQVTM and CDR2 is ANQGSEA in the germline V gene. V lost 2 bases to trimming and J lost 8 bases; unmatched junction nucleotides: 15. The CDR3 DNA reads as TGCAGCGTTGAATCCCTCCCTGGGACTACGTTCCATGAGCAGTTCTTC. This translates into CSVESLPGTTFHEQFF.

This rearrangement joins TRBV5-3 to TRBJ1-3; D ambiguous. TRBV5-3 carries the ORF label, with uncertain function. The CDR3 totals 16 residues. With 4 bases removed from V and 0 bases from J, the gap between germline ends came to 14 bases. The DNA for the CDR3 is TGTGCCAGAAGCCCCACTGACCGGAGCTCTGGAAACACCATATATTTT. Protein: CARSPTDRSSGNTIYF.

The chain links TRBV5-1 to TRBJ1-2; D remains ambiguous. The germline V gene encodes CDR1 SGHRS and CDR2 YFSETQ. Between the trimmed V and J ends, which lost 0 bases and 2 bases, there was a span of 8 bases. The CDR3 has 14 residues. CDR3 sequence: CASSLVGGNYGYTF. CDR3 bases: TGCGCCAGCAGCTTGGTAGGAGGGAACTATGGCTACACCTTC.

V and J are TRBV6-2 or TRBV6-3 and TRBJ2-7; TRBD1 might be the D (5 bases). Germline CDR1 reads MNHEY; CDR2 reads SVGEGT. Trimming stripped 6 bases from V and 4 bases from J, with 10 bases between. This CDR3 spans 12 amino acids. CDR3 nucleotides: TGTGCCAGCAGCTCAGGGCTTTACGAGCAGTACTTC. This codes for CASSSGLYEQYF.

This clone was seen only a few times. The genes are TRBV3-1 (or the pseudogene TRBV3-2) and TRBJ2-1; 7 nucleotides line up with TRBD2. The junction had 7 bases not matched to a gene; V was cut back by 1 base and J by 4 bases. The CDR3 is 16 amino acids. CDR1 LGHDT and CDR2 YNNKEL come from the germline V gene (reference sequence). In nucleotides, the CDR3 is TGTGCCAGCAGCCAAGGCGGGAGTCCTATTTACAATGAGCAGTTCTTC. It specifies CASSQGGSPIYNEQFF.

This clone was found once. This chain links TRBV19 with TRBJ1-3; 7 nucleotides match TRBD1. Looked up from germline, CDR1 is LNHDA and CDR2 is SQIVND (reference sequence). This CDR3 has 16 amino acids. V lost 5 bases to trimming and J lost 0 bases; unmatched junction nucleotides: 7. The CDR3, as DNA: TGTGCCAGTAGTGGGCGACAGGGAATCTCTGGAAACACCATATATTTT. This encodes CASSGRQGISGNTIYF.

This chain joins TRBV6-5 and TRBJ1-4; 9 bases are a match to TRBD1. The CDR3 spans 15 residues. Germline V gene sequence: CDR1 MNHEY, CDR2 SVGAGI. J gave up 8 bases and V 2 bases, and 6 bases lay outside the gene matches. The CDR3 sequence is CASSYTTGGREKLFF. CDR3 DNA: TGTGCCAGCAGTTACACAACAGGGGGCAGAGAAAAACTGTTTTTT.